This note documents a single TCR beta chain sequence. Generated by immunoSEQ multiplex PCR, the TCRdb table keeps only in-frame clones and is missing some. This table holds roughly 300,000 clones, roughly 85% found once. Residents of approximately 25 US areas, aged roughly 18 to 89 years, made up the participants. Germline CDR1 reads LNHDA; CDR2 reads SQIVND (reference sequence). This CDR3 spans 13 amino acids. V lost 3 bases to trimming and J lost 4 bases, with 9 bases between them. The data were taken from a study of blood T cell repertoires in COVID-19. Study at large: T cells, B-cell-depleted T cells, or PBMCs provided the cDNA or gDNA that served as material.

The sequenced sample consisted of PBMCs or T cells enriched from blood (not recorded which). The chain couples TRBV19 to TRBJ1-1, with D uncertain. The TCR originated in a woman in her 30s who had recovered from COVID-19. CDR3 residues: CASSILSGTEAFF. The CDR3 bases are TGTGCCAGTAGTATTCTCAGCGGCACTGAAGCTTTCTTT.